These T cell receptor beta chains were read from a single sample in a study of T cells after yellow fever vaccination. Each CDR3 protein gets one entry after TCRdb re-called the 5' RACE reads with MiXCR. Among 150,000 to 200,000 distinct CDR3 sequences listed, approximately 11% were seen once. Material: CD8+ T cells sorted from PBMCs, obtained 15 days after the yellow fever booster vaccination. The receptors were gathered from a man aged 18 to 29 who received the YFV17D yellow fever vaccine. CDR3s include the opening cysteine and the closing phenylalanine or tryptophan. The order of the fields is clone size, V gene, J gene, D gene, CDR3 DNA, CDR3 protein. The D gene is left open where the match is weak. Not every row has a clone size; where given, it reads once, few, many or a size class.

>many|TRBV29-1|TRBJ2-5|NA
TGCAGCGGCCAGGGAGAGACCCAGTACTTC
CSGQGETQYF
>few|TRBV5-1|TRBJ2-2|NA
TGCGCCAGCAACGGGTTCGGGGCCGGGGAGCTGTTTTTT
CASNGFGAGELFF
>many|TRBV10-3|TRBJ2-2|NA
TGTGCCATCAGTGAGTCCCATCCCGGGGAGCTGTTTTTT
CAISESHPGELFF
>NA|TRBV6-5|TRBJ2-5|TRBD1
TGTGCCAGCAGTTACTCGAACAGGGGACAAGAGACCCAGTACTTC
CASSYSNRGQETQYF
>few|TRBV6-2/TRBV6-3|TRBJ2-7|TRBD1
TGTGCCAGCAGTGCCGGGACAGGATCCAACGAGCAGTACTTC
CASSAGTGSNEQYF
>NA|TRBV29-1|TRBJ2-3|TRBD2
TGCAGCGTTGAACCTCTTAGCGGGGTCACAGATACGCAGTATTTT
CSVEPLSGVTDTQYF
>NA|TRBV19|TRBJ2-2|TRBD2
TGTGCCAGCAGACTAGCGGAGCACACCGGGGAGCTGTTTTTT
CASRLAEHTGELFF
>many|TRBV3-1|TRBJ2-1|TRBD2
TGTGCCAGCAGCCTCGGGACTAACAATGAGCAGTTCTTC
CASSLGTNNEQFF
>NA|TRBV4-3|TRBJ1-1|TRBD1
TGCGCCAGCAGCCCGGGGACAGGGGGCTGGAGTGAAGCTTTCTTT
CASSPGTGGWSEAFF
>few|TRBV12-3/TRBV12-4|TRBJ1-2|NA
TGTGCCAGCAGTTTAGCGCTCGGGGCAGCCTATGGCTACACCTTC
CASSLALGAAYGYTF
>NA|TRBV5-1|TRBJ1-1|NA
TGCGCCAGCAGCTTGGCCCCTCGACAGCGCGGGAACACTGAAGCTTTCTTT
CASSLAPRQRGNTEAFF
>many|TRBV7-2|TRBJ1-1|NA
TGTGCCAGCAGCTTGGGCAGGCTCCGCACTGAAGCTTTCTTT
CASSLGRLRTEAFF
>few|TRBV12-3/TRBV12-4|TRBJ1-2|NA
TGTGCCAGCAGTCCCCGGCAAACTTATGGCTACACCTTC
CASSPRQTYGYTF
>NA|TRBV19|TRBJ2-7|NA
TGTGCCAGTAGTCCATTACAGGGCGGCGAGCAGTACTTC
CASSPLQGGEQYF
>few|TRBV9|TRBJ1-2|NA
TGTGCCAGCACCAAACCGGGCCTCTATGGCTACACCTTC
CASTKPGLYGYTF
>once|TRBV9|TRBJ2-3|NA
TGTGCCAGCAGCGCCGGCGTGGCGGTGAGCACAGATACGCAGTATTTT
CASSAGVAVSTDTQYF
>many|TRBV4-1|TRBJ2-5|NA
TGCGCCAGCAGCCAAGATCAGACCCCCCCGGAGACCCAGTACTTC
CASSQDQTPPETQYF
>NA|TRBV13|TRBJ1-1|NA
TGTGCCAGCAGCTTAGCCGGCGCAGCACAAGAAGCTTTCTTT
CASSLAGAAQEAFF
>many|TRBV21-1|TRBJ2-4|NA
TGTGCCAGCACCACTCTGAGGACAGCGAGATTAGGCCACATTCAGTACTTC
CASTTLRTARLGHIQYF
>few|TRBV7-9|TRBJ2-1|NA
TGTGCCAGCAGCTTAGCGGGGACTCCCGTCCACAATGAGCAGTTCTTC
CASSLAGTPVHNEQFF
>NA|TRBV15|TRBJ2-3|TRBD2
TGTGCCACCAGCAGAGGGGATATTGGGGGGGGCACAGATACGCAGTATTTT
CATSRGDIGGGTDTQYF
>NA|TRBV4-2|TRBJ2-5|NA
TGTGCCAGCAGCCAAGAGGGTAGTCAAGAGACCCAGTACTTC
CASSQEGSQETQYF
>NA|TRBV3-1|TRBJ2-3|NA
TGTGCCAGCAGCCCCTCTTATGACCGGTCTAGCACAGATACGCAGTATTTT
CASSPSYDRSSTDTQYF
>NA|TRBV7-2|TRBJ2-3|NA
TGTGCCAGCACCTCTAGCCGGGGCCGTAGCTGGACGCAGTATTTT
CASTSSRGRSWTQYF
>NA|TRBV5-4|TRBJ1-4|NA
TGTGCCGACGGGCCTAGGGATGGAGAAAAACTGTTTTTT
CADGPRDGEKLFF
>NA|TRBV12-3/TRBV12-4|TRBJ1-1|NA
TGTGCCAGCAGCGTTGATGGGCTCGGGACTGAAGCTTTCTTT
CASSVDGLGTEAFF
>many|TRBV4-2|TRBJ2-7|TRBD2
TGTGCCAGCAGCCAAGCGGCGATAGCGGGACCCTCCCTTGTTGGGCAGTACTTC
CASSQAAIAGPSLVGQYF
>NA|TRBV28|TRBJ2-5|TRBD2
TGTGCCAGCAGTCCCGGACTAGCGGGGCACGGGGAGACCCAGTACTTC
CASSPGLAGHGETQYF
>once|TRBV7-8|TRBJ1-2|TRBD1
TGTGCCAGCAGCCCGAGGACAGGGGGGAAGATCTATGGCTACACCTTC
CASSPRTGGKIYGYTF
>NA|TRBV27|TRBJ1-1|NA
TGTGCCAGCAGTACGGGCCCTCACACTGAAGCTTTCTTT
CASSTGPHTEAFF
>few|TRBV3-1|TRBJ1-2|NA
TGTGCCAGCAGCTACTATGCAGGGCCTTCCACCAACTATGGCTACACCTTC
CASSYYAGPSTNYGYTF
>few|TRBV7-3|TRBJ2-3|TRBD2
TGTGCCAGCAGCTCGGGTCTAGCGGGGGGACGCACAGATACGCAGTATTTT
CASSSGLAGGRTDTQYF
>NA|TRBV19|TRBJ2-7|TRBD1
TGTGCCAGTAGTCCCGGGACAGGGGGCGCTTGGGAGCAGTACTTC
CASSPGTGGAWEQYF
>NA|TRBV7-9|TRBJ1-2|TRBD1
TGTGCCAGCAGCTTAATCCCCGACAGGGGAGAAGGCTACACCTTC
CASSLIPDRGEGYTF
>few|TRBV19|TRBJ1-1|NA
TGTGCCAGTGGCCAAGGACGGGAGGCTTTCTTT
CASGQGREAFF
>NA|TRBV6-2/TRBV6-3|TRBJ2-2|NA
TGTGCCAGCAGGACCGGGACTTCCTCCGGGGAGCTGTTTTTT
CASRTGTSSGELFF
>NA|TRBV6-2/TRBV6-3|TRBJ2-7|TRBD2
TGTGCCAGCAGGACACTAGCGGGGGGACGCGAGCAGTACTTC
CASRTLAGGREQYF
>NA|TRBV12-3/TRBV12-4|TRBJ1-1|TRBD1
TGTGCCAGCAGCGGGACAGGGGGCATTTCGACGACTGAAGCTTTCTTT
CASSGTGGISTTEAFF
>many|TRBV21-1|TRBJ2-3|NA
TGTGCCAGCAGCAATTTCGAACCTAGCACAGATACGCAGTATTTT
CASSNFEPSTDTQYF
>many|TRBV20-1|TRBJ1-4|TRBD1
TGCAGTGCCGGGACAGCGGCAACTAATGAAAAACTGTTTTTT
CSAGTAATNEKLFF
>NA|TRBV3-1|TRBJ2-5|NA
TGTGCCAGCAGCCGAAGGGACTTGCGGGAGACCCAGTACTTC
CASSRRDLRETQYF
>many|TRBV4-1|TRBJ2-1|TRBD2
TGCGCCAGCAGCCAAGTAGCGGGGGGGATCTACAATGAGCAGTTCTTC
CASSQVAGGIYNEQFF
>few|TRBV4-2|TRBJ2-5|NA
TGTGCCAGCAGTCGACTAGTTCAAGAGACCCAGTACTTC
CASSRLVQETQYF
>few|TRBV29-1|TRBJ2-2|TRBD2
TGCAGCGTAGAGGGACTAGCGGGGTCCACCGGGGAGCTGTTTTTT
CSVEGLAGSTGELFF
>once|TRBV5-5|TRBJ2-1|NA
TGTGCCAGCAGCTCGATAGCTACGGAGCAGTTCTTC
CASSSIATEQFF
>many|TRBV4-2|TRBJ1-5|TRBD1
TGTGCCAGCAGCGAAGGGGGACAGGGATATTTTTCCAATCAGCCCCAGCATTTT
CASSEGGQGYFSNQPQHF
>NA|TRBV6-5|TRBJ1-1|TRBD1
TGTGCCAGCACCTACAGGGGGCTGGGCACTGAAGCTTTCTTT
CASTYRGLGTEAFF
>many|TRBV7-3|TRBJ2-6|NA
TGTGCCAGCAGCTTAGCTCGGGTACAGCCTGGGGCCAACGTCCTGACTTTC
CASSLARVQPGANVLTF
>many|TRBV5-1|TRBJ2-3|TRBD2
TGCGCCAGCAGCTTGGAGACTAGCGGGCGCACAGATACGCAGTATTTT
CASSLETSGRTDTQYF
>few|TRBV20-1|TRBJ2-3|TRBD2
TGCAGTGCTAGAAACCCTTCGGTAGCGGGGGAGGTTACGCAGTATTTT
CSARNPSVAGEVTQYF
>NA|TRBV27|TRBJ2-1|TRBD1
TGTGCCAGCGGTGCCGGGACAGCCTACAATGAGCAGTTCTTC
CASGAGTAYNEQFF
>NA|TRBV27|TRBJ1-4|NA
TGTGCCAGCAGTTTCCTCCCGAGCCCGACAACTAATGAAAAACTGTTTTTT
CASSFLPSPTTNEKLFF
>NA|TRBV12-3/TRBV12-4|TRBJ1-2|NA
TGTGCCAGCAGCTTCGACCTCTATGGCTACACCTTC
CASSFDLYGYTF
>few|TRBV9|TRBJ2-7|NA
TGTGCCAGCAGCGCTACCTACGGGGGAGGAACCGAGCAGTACTTC
CASSATYGGGTEQYF
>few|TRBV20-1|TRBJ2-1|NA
TGCAGTGCTATAGACGTCCTCGTGGACAATGAGCAGTTCTTC
CSAIDVLVDNEQFF